This T cell receptor beta chain was captured in a study of blood T cell repertoires in COVID-19. Study at large: The United States, Italy and Spain supplied acute and convalescent COVID-19 samples. Sources were T cells, B-cell-depleted T cells, or PBMCs; the material itself was cDNA or gDNA.

Original processing notes: By means of reference gene primer amplification, nucleated cell counts were estimated. Produced via immunoSEQ multiplex PCR; TCRdb's table is partial and in-frame only. That table furnishes V, J and clone size, whereas the DNA furnished D and trimming. The data show 230,000 or so clones, 75% to 85% seen once. V was pared by 7 bases and J by 9 bases, with 16 bases between. There are 14 residues in the CDR3. From germline, CDR1 is SNHLY and CDR2 FYNNEI. Enrolment of Seattle patients took place during active infection, and they were followed longitudinally. The rearrangement joins TRBV2 to TRBJ1-6, with D unresolved. The TCR comes from a woman of 80 years or more with COVID-19, enrolled during active disease. Sequences were obtained from peripheral blood. The CDR3 DNA reads as TGTGCCAGCACCGAGGTAGTGTCGGCTTCACCCCTCCACTTT. Its translation: CASTEVVSASPLHF. The full variable domain, in which reference TRBV2 and TRBJ1-6 provide the parts outside the CDR3, is EPEVTQTPSHQVTQMGQEVILRCVPISNHLYFYWYRQILGQKVEFLVSFYNNEISEKSEIFDDQFSVERPDGSNFTLKIRSTKLEDSAMYFCASTEVVSASPLHFGNGTRLTVT.